This T cell receptor beta chain appears in the sequencing data of a study of blood T cells in healthy people across ages. General study results and limits: Comparison with aged donors showed that long-lived donors had more naive CD4+ cells and higher diversity. Any conclusive comparison of naive versus antigen-experienced cells was prevented by using unsorted PBMCs.

Concerning this clonotype itself: No antigen is known for it.

The second PCR ran roughly 7 to 11 cycles with a sample-barcoded 5' primer and J-beta primers. TCRdb re-analysed the 5' RACE reads in MiXCR, keeping a single row per CDR3 protein. The sample consists of about 1.4 million distinct CDR3 sequences, around 59% of them appearing once. The clonotype originates from a man aged 18 to 29 in good health. Sequencing was performed on blood.

The CDR3 bases are TGTGCCAGCAGCAAATGGACTAGCGGGAGGGATGAGCAGTTCTTC. It is translated as CASSKWTSGRDEQFF. The chain uses TRBV14 and TRBJ2-1; 15 positions agree with TRBD2. The V and J ends lost 5 bases and 8 bases, in that order; junction bases with no gene match: 4. The germline V gene has CDR1 SGHDN and CDR2 FVKESK. The CDR3 length is 15 residues.